The T cell receptor (beta chain) under discussion was sequenced for a study of CXCR3-negative and CXCR3-positive naive CD8 T cells. 5' RACE that incorporated UMI labels was used to prepare the TRB cDNA libraries. For each CDR3 protein, TCRdb gives one entry from its re-call of the 5' RACE reads, without DNA. The sample table sets out about 150,000 distinct CDR3 sequences. General study findings and limits: Within a donor, both naive subsets shared TRBV-TRBJ usage, unlike memory cells. Naive cells positive for CXCR3 carried more hydrophobic TRB CDR3s than CXCR3-negative ones. Partly lower CXCR3 expression followed cryopreservation, and most assays relied on fresh PBMCs.

The CDR3 consists of 12 residues. Germline lookup yields CDR1 SQVTM and CDR2 ANQGSEA. Naive CD8+ T lymphocytes were specified as CD45RO-CCR7+CD27+CD95-. Note on this clonotype: The antigen remains undetermined.

The sequenced material came from naive CXCR3+ CD8+ T cells from blood. Stated subset: CD45RO-CCR7+CD27+CD95- naive CD8+ T cells expressing CXCR3 (TNR3+). The sequence derives from a human donor in good health. Some clones in this sample may be carry-over from other donors' samples. This chain links TRBV29-1 with TRBJ1-1. The CDR3 spells CSGRELNTEAFF.